One sample yielded the 14 T cell receptor beta chains listed below, sequenced in a study of tumor-infiltrating lymphocytes in primary liver carcinoma. It was from roughly 20-30 mg of unsorted bulk tissue that RNA and DNA were co-extracted. Starting from 450 to 500 ng of total RNA, TCR beta cDNA was produced with a primer in the constant region. Investigators got TCR beta libraries out of three nested multiplex PCR rounds, done with slightly modified ARM-PCR. TRBV1-TRBV30 forward primers and a C-beta reverse primer were used in the first two PCR rounds, which each ran for ten to eleven cycles. TCRdb reprocessed the multiplex PCR reads with MiXCR, giving one entry per CDR3 protein. Of about 54,000 distinct CDR3 sequences detected, about 68% appear once; the ten largest clones hold around 23%. The specimen was liver tumor tissue from sampling region 2. This sample's subset: tumor region T2, inferior pole. The receptors originated from a man aged 35 to 55 with primary liver carcinoma and hepatitis B virus infection.

In its sample, this clonotype was seen a few times. Lacking the conserved final phenylalanine or tryptophan, this CDR3 likely reflects a read error. J is TRBJ1-5 and V is TRBV4-1, with TRBD1 identical over 7 bases. There are 13 residues in the CDR3. CDR1 is MGHRA, CDR2 YSYEKL, per germline. Here the CDR3 DNA reads TGCGCCAGCAGCCAAGCTAGGGGGCAGCCTCAGCATCTT. It specifies CASSQARGQPQHL.

This chain uses TRBV7-8 with TRBJ1-1, with D possibly being TRBD1 (5 bases). From germline, CDR1 is SGHVS and CDR2 FQNEAQ. V lost 6 bases to trimming and J lost 5 bases, with 19 bases between them. The CDR3 spans 15 residues. The DNA of the CDR3 is TGTGCCAGCAGTCAAGCGGGGGGAAGGGGTACTGAAGCTTTCTTT. Residues: CASSQAGGRGTEAFF.

This clonotype was seen only a few times. A much larger clone lies a single base off, so this may be a read error. The chain is built from TRBV12-3 or TRBV12-4 and TRBJ2-3; D gene ambiguous. This CDR3 has 13 residues. In nucleotides, the CDR3 is TGTGCCGGCAGCCCTGGACGGACAGATACGCAGTATTTT. Translating it yields CAGSPGRTDTQYF.

In regard to this clonotype: One junction end disagrees with the germline gene, perhaps due to a read error. The chain employs TRBV6-1 and TRBJ2-3; D is ambiguous. The V gene's germline CDR1 is MNHNS and CDR2 SASEGT. This CDR3 is 14 amino acids long. CDR3 in amino acids: CASSEGSGTDTRYF. CDR3 bases: TGTGCCAGCAGTGAAGGGTCAGGTACAGATACGCGGTATTTT.

With respect to this clonotype: Compared with germline, one end of the junction differs, possibly owing to a read error. V is TRBV4-1 and J is TRBJ1-2; D gene ambiguous. The CDR3 covers 13 residues. The germline V gene encodes CDR1 MGHRA and CDR2 YSYEKL. The CDR3 protein is CASSDTTNYGYTF. CDR3 DNA sequence: TGTGCCAGCAGCGATACAACTAACTATGGCTACACCTTC.

This clonotype was counted ten times or more. The chain employs TRBV6-5 and TRBJ2-4; tentative D call: TRBD1 (5 bases). The CDR3 covers 13 residues. The germline V gene has CDR1 MNHEY and CDR2 SVGAGI. V gave up 6 bases and J gave up 11 bases, with 17 bases separating them. CDR3: CASSQILLGVQYF. CDR3 nucleotide sequence: TGTGCCAGCAGCCAAATACTGCTAGGGGTTCAGTACTTC.

This clonotype showed up just a few times. The J gene is TRBJ1-1, the V gene TRBV19, with D maybe TRBD1 (6 bases). Looked up from germline, CDR1 is LNHDA and CDR2 is SQIVND (reference sequence). The CDR3 length is 16 residues. Between the trimmed V and J ends, which lost 0 bases and 1 base, there was a span of 12 bases. CDR3 region: CASSIDRRGANTEAFF. CDR3 sequence (DNA): TGTGCCAGTAGTATAGATCGGAGGGGGGCGAACACTGAAGCTTTCTTT.

This clonotype appeared a few times. The chain is built from TRBV19 and TRBJ2-7; D could derive from TRBD1 or TRBD2 (6 bases each). Germline V CDR1 and CDR2: LNHDA, SQIVND (reference sequence). V lost 3 bases, J lost 5 bases, and 14 bases lay in between. The CDR3 runs 14 residues. In DNA form, the CDR3 reads TGTGCCAGTAGTATGTCTTGGAGGGACAACGAGCAGTACTTC. Translation gives CASSMSWRDNEQYF.

This clonotype showed up many times. J is TRBJ2-2 and V is TRBV5-6, with D possibly matching TRBD2 (6 bases). This CDR3 contains 14 residues. The germline V and J ends were trimmed by 3 bases and 4 bases, with 10 bases remaining between them. The germline V gene encodes CDR1 SGHDT and CDR2 YYEEEE. The DNA for the CDR3 is TGTGCCAGCAGCTCCGGGAGAGCCACCGGGGAGCTGTTTTTT. This encodes CASSSGRATGELFF.

This clonotype was counted once. A read error may account for a junction end that differs from germline. CDR3 loop: CAGSYRVDYSNQPQHF. The CDR3 nucleotides are TGCGCCGGCAGTTACCGAGTAGACTATAGCAATCAGCCCCAGCATTTT. The J gene is TRBJ1-5, the V gene TRBV6-6; D uncertain. CDR1 is MNHNY, CDR2 SVGAGI, per germline (reference sequence). The CDR3 length is 16 residues.

As for this clonotype: Relative to the germline gene, one junction end is altered; a read error may explain this. The chain couples TRBV11-1 to TRBJ2-5; the D gene could be TRBD1 or TRBD2 (5 bases each). The CDR3 length is 17 residues. Germline V lookup: CDR1 SGHAT, CDR2 FQDESV (reference sequence). The CDR3 is CVSSLVKGRQLHGTQCF. The DNA for the CDR3 is TGTGTCAGCAGCTTAGTAAAAGGCAGACAGCTCCACGGGACCCAGTGCTTC.

Points on this clonotype: The CDR3 carries no conserved terminal phenylalanine or tryptophan, so it likely arises from a read error. This sequence joins TRBV28 and TRBJ1-1; no clear D gene. The CDR3 runs 13 residues. Germline CDR1 MDHEN, CDR2 SYDVKM. The V and J ends lost 7 bases and 1 base respectively, with 10 bases between them. For the CDR3, the DNA is TGTGCCAGCACCCTCCAGCGGAACACTGAAGCTTTCCCT. Encoded protein: CASTLQRNTEAFP.

With regard to this clonotype: One junction end does not reproduce the germline sequence, and a read error may be involved. V and J are TRBV6-5 and TRBJ2-6; D assignment may be TRBD1 or TRBD2 (5 bases each). CDR1 and CDR2 from the germline V gene are MNHEY and SVGAGI. The CDR3 loop spans 18 amino acids. The CDR3 DNA is TGTGTCAGCAGTCTTTGGACGGGGATGAAAGCTGGGGCCAACGTCCCGACTTTC. Translated: CVSSLWTGMKAGANVPTF.

The rearrangement links TRBV2 to TRBJ2-5; TRBD1 or TRBD2 may be the D gene (5 bases each). CDR3 length: 12 residues. In germline, CDR1 is SNHLY, CDR2 FYNNEI. Trimming pared 5 bases from V and 7 bases from J, leaving 11 bases between. The CDR3 nucleotides read TGTGCCAGCAGTCCCTCTGGGGGGACCCAGTACTTC. Residues: CASSPSGGTQYF.